This TCR beta chain emerged from a study of T cell changes during pregnancy in multiple sclerosis. Generated by immunoSEQ multiplex PCR, the TCRdb table keeps only in-frame clones and is missing some. The table includes about 52,000 clones, more than 90% detected once. CDR3 length equals 16 residues. Trimming cost V 4 bases and J 4 bases; bases outside gene matches: 9. Germline CDR1 and CDR2: SEHNR and FQNEAQ (reference sequence). This clone was detected once. The sample was CD4+ T cells from peripheral blood mononuclear cells, taken before pregnancy. This sequence joins TRBV7-9 and TRBJ1-3; TRBD1 agrees at 8 bases. The TCR sequence derives from a female donor with multiple sclerosis, enrolled in a pregnancy study. CDR3 nucleotides: TGTGCCAGCAGCTCCCCCTCAACAGGGGGAGGAAACACCATATATTTT. Encoded protein: CASSSPSTGGGNTIYF.